These T cell receptor beta chains were read from a single sample in a study of blood T cell repertoires in COVID-19. Data came from immunoSEQ multiplex PCR; TCRdb stores just in-frame clones and leaves some out. The profile shows 150,000 or so clones, roughly 82% of them singletons. The source material was peripheral blood. The source of these receptors is a woman in her 70s with acute or convalescent COVID-19. The CDR3 runs from the conserved cysteine through the conserved F or W. The D gene is left open where the match is weak. Size values are once, few and many counts, or a class for expanded clones, and some rows have none.

TRBJ1-3 | . | . | TRBV28 | CASSLWATRGSIYF | TGTGCCAGCAGTTTATGGGCCACCCGCGGGTCCATATATTTT
TRBJ2-7 | TRBD2 | . | TRBV7-2 | CASSPRTSRDEQYF | TGTGCCAGCAGCCCCAGGACTAGCCGTGACGAGCAGTACTTC
TRBJ1-2 | . | . | TRBV2 | CASSGDSYGYTF | TGTGCCAGCTCAGGGGATAGCTATGGCTACACCTTC
TRBJ2-2 | TRBD1 | . | TRBV5-1 | CASSLDRGPGELFF | TGCGCCAGCAGCTTGGACAGGGGGCCCGGGGAGCTGTTTTTT
TRBJ1-6 | TRBD1 | . | TRBV28 | CASKKIGQGPYNSPLHF | TGTGCCAGCAAAAAGATAGGACAGGGCCCGTATAATTCACCCCTCCACTTT
TRBJ2-7 | TRBD2 | . | TRBV4-2 | CASSQALAGGYEQYF | TGTGCCAGCAGCCAAGCTCTAGCGGGGGGTTACGAGCAGTACTTC
TRBJ1-1 | . | . | TRBV4-3 | CASSQMTGNTEAFF | TGCGCCAGCAGCCAAATGACAGGGAACACTGAAGCTTTCTTT
TRBJ2-1 | TRBD2 | . | TRBV28 | CASSLLAGKNNEQFF | TGTGCCAGCAGTTTGTTAGCGGGTAAAAACAATGAGCAGTTCTTC
TRBJ2-5 | . | . | TRBV7-6 | CASSNSLQETQYF | TGTGCCAGCAGTAACTCACTCCAAGAGACCCAGTACTTC
TRBJ1-3 | . | . | TRBV4-3 | CASSQDIGVNTIYF | TGCGCCAGCAGCCAAGATATAGGGGTAAACACCATATATTTT
TRBJ2-7 | . | . | TRBV7-9 | CASSLVVYEQYF | TGTGCCAGCAGCTTAGTAGTCTACGAGCAGTACTTC
TRBJ2-2 | . | . | TRBV28 | CASSLGGSTGELFF | TGTGCCAGCAGTTTAGGGGGGAGCACCGGGGAGCTGTTTTTT
TRBJ2-1 | TRBD1 | . | TRBV15 | CATSGQGTSSYNEQFF | TGTGCCACCAGCGGACAGGGAACAAGCTCCTACAATGAGCAGTTCTTC
TRBJ1-6 | TRBD1 | . | TRBV19 | CASMGTGGSPLHF | TGTGCCAGTATGGGGACAGGGGGATCACCCCTCCACTTT
TRBJ2-7 | TRBD1 | . | TRBV4-2 | CASSQATGQGLSYEQYF | TGTGCCAGCAGCCAAGCCACCGGACAGGGATTAAGCTACGAGCAGTACTTC
TRBJ2-1 | TRBD2 | . | TRBV5-1 | CASSLLAGELGRGNEQFF | TGCGCCAGCAGCTTGCTAGCGGGGGAACTTGGCAGAGGCAATGAGCAGTTCTTC
TRBJ1-1 | TRBD1 | . | TRBV3-1/TRBV3-2 | CASSRTGNTEAFF | TGTGCCAGCAGCCGGACAGGGAACACTGAAGCTTTCTTT
TRBJ2-7 | . | . | TRBV6-2/TRBV6-3 | CASSHGRGSYEQYF | TGTGCCAGCAGTCACGGAAGGGGTTCCTACGAGCAGTACTTC
TRBJ2-5 | . | . | TRBV20-1 | CSASHSRETQYF | TGCAGTGCTAGTCACTCTAGAGAGACCCAGTACTTC
TRBJ1-4 | TRBD1 | . | TRBV28 | CASSLSGGIREKLFF | TGTGCCAGCAGTTTGTCAGGGGGGATCCGTGAAAAACTGTTTTTT
TRBJ2-5 | TRBD1 | . | TRBV7-3 | CASSQPSQGQGAPMWETQYF | TGTGCCAGCAGCCAACCCTCTCAGGGACAGGGGGCGCCGATGTGGGAGACCCAGTACTTC
TRBJ2-2 | . | few | TRBV7-6 | CAIHTGTNLGAGELFF | TGTGCCATCCATACCGGGACAAATTTAGGGGCCGGGGAGCTGTTTTTT
TRBJ1-3 | . | . | TRBV28 | CATHTPGHNSGNTIYF | TGTGCCACCCACACTCCGGGACACAACTCTGGAAACACCATATATTTT
TRBJ1-2 | . | once | TRBV7-2 | CASSLALRGERGYTF | TGTGCCAGCAGCTTAGCGCTGCGGGGGGAGCGTGGCTACACCTTC
TRBJ2-7 | TRBD1 | many | TRBV9 | CASSVGGTGSYEQYF | TGTGCCAGCAGCGTAGGAGGGACAGGGTCCTACGAGCAGTACTTC
TRBJ2-1 | . | . | TRBV7-8 | CASSLDGVMGDEQFF | TGTGCCAGCAGCTTAGACGGGGTAATGGGCGATGAGCAGTTCTTC
TRBJ2-2 | . | . | TRBV24-1 | CATSDLGGANTGELFF | TGTGCCACCAGTGATTTAGGAGGGGCGAACACCGGGGAGCTGTTTTTT
TRBJ2-4 | TRBD2 | . | TRBV5-6 | CASSLAGNPNIQYF | TGTGCCAGCAGCTTAGCGGGGAACCCAAACATTCAGTACTTC
TRBJ2-1 | TRBD1 | . | TRBV4-2 | CASSPRVKGATYNEQFF | TGTGCCAGCAGCCCTCGGGTAAAGGGGGCTACCTACAATGAGCAGTTCTTC
TRBJ1-5 | . | . | TRBV12-3/TRBV12-4 | CASKADSYQPQHF | TGTGCCAGCAAGGCAGACTCCTATCAGCCCCAGCATTTT
TRBJ2-2 | . | . | TRBV6-5 | CASSFLTGGELFF | TGTGCCAGCAGTTTCCTGACGGGCGGGGAGCTGTTTTTT
TRBJ1-2 | TRBD1 | . | TRBV6-5 | CASSYWGTGENYGYTF | TGTGCCAGCAGTTACTGGGGGACAGGAGAGAACTATGGCTACACCTTC
TRBJ1-5 | . | . | TRBV6-2/TRBV6-3 | CASSNRFYQPQHF | TGTGCCAGCAGTAACAGGTTCTATCAGCCCCAGCATTTT
TRBJ1-1 | . | . | TRBV19 | CASSIPGLSTEAFF | TGTGCCAGTAGTATTCCAGGACTGAGCACTGAAGCTTTCTTT
TRBJ1-1 | . | . | TRBV10-3 | CAISESIRGKNTEAFF | TGTGCCATCAGTGAGTCGATAAGGGGGAAGAACACTGAAGCTTTCTTT
TRBJ1-6 | TRBD1 | . | TRBV27 | CATRPRTGSTSPLHF | TGTGCCACCAGGCCTCGGACAGGGAGTACTTCACCCCTCCACTTT
TRBJ2-7 | . | few | TRBV6-5 | CASSTGTYEQYF | TGTGCCAGCTCCACAGGGACCTACGAGCAGTACTTC
TRBJ2-3 | TRBD2 | . | TRBV6-5 | CATLHSGGYGDTQYF | TGTGCCACTCTTCATAGCGGGGGCTACGGAGATACGCAGTATTTT
TRBJ2-1 | TRBD2 | . | TRBV9 | CASSPSLAGPPGSSYNEQFF | TGTGCCAGCAGCCCGTCTCTAGCGGGTCCACCCGGAAGCTCCTACAATGAGCAGTTCTTC
TRBJ2-2 | . | . | TRBV14 | CASSQVGGPNTGELFF | TGTGCCAGCAGCCAAGTCGGGGGACCAAACACCGGGGAGCTGTTTTTT
TRBJ1-3 | TRBD1 | . | TRBV27 | CASSPLTAGGHRNTIYF | TGTGCCAGCAGTCCTCTCACCGCAGGGGGTCATCGAAACACCATATATTTT
TRBJ2-7 | . | . | TRBV6-5 | CASSNGLSGENEQYF | TGTGCCAGCAGTAACGGACTGTCCGGGGAAAACGAGCAGTACTTC
TRBJ1-1 | TRBD1 | few | TRBV7-2 | CASSAQGAMNTEAFF | TGTGCCAGCAGCGCTCAGGGGGCGATGAACACTGAAGCTTTCTTT
TRBJ2-3 | . | . | TRBV5-8 | CASSPLSGTDTQYF | TGTGCCAGCAGCCCTTTATCTGGCACAGATACGCAGTATTTT
TRBJ1-5 | . | . | TRBV19 | CASSINHRDHQPQHF | TGTGCCAGTAGTATAAACCACAGGGATCATCAGCCCCAGCATTTT
TRBJ2-2 | . | . | TRBV7-9 | CASSLQGLFTGELFF | TGTGCCAGCAGCTTACAGGGACTGTTCACCGGGGAGCTGTTTTTT
TRBJ1-5 | . | . | TRBV12-2 | CASRLASGGNQPQHF | TGTGCAAGTCGCTTAGCGTCAGGGGGCAATCAGCCCCAGCATTTT
TRBJ1-2 | . | . | TRBV30 | CAWSVGQGRSYTF | TGTGCCTGGAGTGTAGGGCAGGGGAGAAGCTACACCTTC
TRBJ2-5 | TRBD2 | few | TRBV7-2 | CASSFQAGARETQYF | TGTGCCAGCAGCTTTCAAGCGGGGGCGAGGGAGACCCAGTACTTC
TRBJ1-2 | TRBD1 | . | TRBV7-2 | CASSLDRVLSGYTF | TGTGCCAGCAGCCTCGACAGGGTACTTTCGGGCTACACCTTC
TRBJ1-6 | TRBD1 | . | TRBV19 | CASSIDRGLRNSPLHF | TGTGCCAGTAGTATAGACAGGGGGCTACGGAATTCACCCCTCCACTTT
TRBJ1-5 | . | . | TRBV27 | CASGLERDGPQHF | TGTGCCAGCGGACTCGAAAGGGATGGGCCCCAGCATTTT
TRBJ1-1 | TRBD1 | once | TRBV19 | CASSLLTGPTEAFF | TGTGCCAGTAGTCTTTTGACAGGGCCCACTGAAGCTTTCTTT